This T cell receptor beta chain came from a study of blood T cell repertoires in COVID-19. This table comes from immunoSEQ multiplex PCR, and its TCRdb copy is limited to in-frame clones, with some not included. The table includes a few hundred thousand clones, around 90% detected once. Sequencing was carried out using peripheral blood. The sequence came from a man aged 18-30 years with active or convalescent COVID-19.

CDR3 amino acids: CASSSSGSSYNEQFF. CDR3 bases: TGTGCCAGCAGCTCTAGCGGGAGCTCCTACAATGAGCAGTTCTTC. The chain joins TRBV9 to TRBJ2-1; 10 bases align to TRBD2. Germline values: CDR1 SGDLS, CDR2 YYNGEE. This CDR3 spans 15 amino acids. Germline trimming cut 4 bases from V and 0 bases from J; bases unmatched to any gene: 1.